This TCR beta chain appears in the sequencing data of a study of a mutant IDH1 vaccine in newly diagnosed glioma. Study-level background: Either 4-6 weeks after radiotherapy alone or alongside temozolomide, vaccination was begun. Receipt of radiotherapy, temozolomide, or both preceded the study, and most received both. Visit V12 was at week 35; visit V13 was at week 47.

Germline V gene data show CDR1 as LGHNT and CDR2 as FRNRAP. The CDR3 length is 10 residues. V was clipped by 7 bases and J by 2 bases, with 0 bases between them. Of note for this clone: The target antigen is unknown.

Time point of the sample: week 35, safety follow-up. Every vaccination contained 300 ug of the mutant IDH1 20-mer peptide and was paired with topical imiquimod. Those who donated had recent WHO grade 3 or 4 IDH1-mutant, ATRX-lost astrocytomas. Clones were sequenced by immunoSEQ multiplex PCR, and TCRdb holds only the in-frame ones, with some missing. The sample contains about 54,000 clones, 80% to 85% of which appear only once. This chain links TRBV12-5 with TRBJ2-1; D is unresolved. This sample comprised PBMCs, obtained from a glioma patient whose treatment included an IDH1 peptide vaccine. The TCR comes from a woman aged 18-29 years with glioma. The CDR3 reads CASAYNEQFF. The CDR3 coding sequence is TGTGCTAGTGCCTACAATGAGCAGTTCTTC.